This T cell receptor beta chain was retrieved from a study of T cell responses to AZD1222 COVID-19 vaccine. Using immunoSEQ multiplex PCR, the repertoire was profiled, and TCRdb retains in-frame clones only, with some absent. The profile covers some 150,000 clones, with around 86% appearing a single time and roughly 4.5% taken by the ten largest. A word on this clone: Its target is not known.

Study-level findings and limits: The donor cohort was predominantly white British with a female majority, and clonal diversity may have been underestimated. Unmutated variant regions reportedly attract nearly half of all spike-specific TCRs.

CDR3 length equals 12 residues. V gave up 5 bases and J gave up 4 bases, with 8 bases separating them. Germline CDR1 SQVTM, CDR2 ANQGSEA. The sequence was collected from an adult in good health. The sample here was peripheral blood, taken on day 0 of MenACWY control vaccination. This rearrangement joins TRBV29-1 to TRBJ1-4, with D uncertain. CDR3: CSVLYGNEKLFF. CDR3 DNA sequence: TGCAGCGTTCTCTATGGTAATGAAAAACTGTTTTTT.